This section outlines one TCR beta chain sequence together with its context. The antigen is not known. The data stem from a study of T cell repertoires in cytomegalovirus infection. On the study more broadly: Through public TCR beta signatures, both CMV infection and matching HLA type were indicated.

The V gene end was trimmed by 3 bases and the J gene end by 7 bases; junction bases not matched to a gene: 14. The CDR3 has 17 residues. CDR1 is DFQATT, CDR2 SNEGSKA, per germline (reference sequence). Regarding the study as a whole: What dominated the ex vivo response were HLA-C-restricted CMV-specific TCR beta clonotypes. Cumulated frequencies of public TCR beta families served to identify carriers of CMV plus the relevant HLA.

TCRdb reanalysed the reads using MiXCR and keeps one entry per CDR3 protein. Altogether about 140,000 distinct CDR3 sequences are present, under 8% being singletons, with the ten largest covering about 20%. The sequencing sample was made of PBMCs. The sequence was obtained from a human donor in good health (CMV status not recorded). Some clones in this sample may be carry-over from other donors' samples. The rearrangement links TRBV20-1 to TRBJ2-4, with 11 bases matching TRBD2. In nucleotides, the CDR3 is TGCAGTGCTAGGGCCCCACTAGCGGGGGACGGCCACAACATTCAGTACTTC. Translating gives CSARAPLAGDGHNIQYF.